This TCR beta chain derives from a study of T cells after yellow fever vaccination. Study background: With SMART-Seq v4 Ultra Low Input, the fractions containing low cell numbers were prepared. The study's findings and limits: Weaker overall, the secondary response nonetheless peaked faster (day 5 versus 15).

TCR cDNA was made by 5'RACE template switching, adding a universal primer site and UMIs. TCRdb independently ran MiXCR on the 5' RACE reads; one entry per CDR3 protein. The data contain about 220,000 distinct CDR3 sequences, approximately 6.3% of them singletons. In the case of this clonotype: Antigen specificity is unknown.

Sample: CD4+ T cells sorted from PBMCs, taken on the day of the yellow fever booster vaccination. The sequence was collected from a man aged 25-45 years who received the YFV17D yellow fever vaccine.

CDR3 nucleotides: TGTGCCAGCAGCTTAGGTTCGGGAGGGTTCTCCTACGAGCAGTACTTC. Translated: CASSLGSGGFSYEQYF. This sequence joins TRBV7-9 and TRBJ2-7; 8 bases are a match to TRBD2. CDR3 length equals 16 residues. CDR1 is SEHNR, CDR2 FQNEAQ, per germline (reference sequence). Germline trimming cut 1 base from V and 0 bases from J; bases unmatched to any gene: 5.